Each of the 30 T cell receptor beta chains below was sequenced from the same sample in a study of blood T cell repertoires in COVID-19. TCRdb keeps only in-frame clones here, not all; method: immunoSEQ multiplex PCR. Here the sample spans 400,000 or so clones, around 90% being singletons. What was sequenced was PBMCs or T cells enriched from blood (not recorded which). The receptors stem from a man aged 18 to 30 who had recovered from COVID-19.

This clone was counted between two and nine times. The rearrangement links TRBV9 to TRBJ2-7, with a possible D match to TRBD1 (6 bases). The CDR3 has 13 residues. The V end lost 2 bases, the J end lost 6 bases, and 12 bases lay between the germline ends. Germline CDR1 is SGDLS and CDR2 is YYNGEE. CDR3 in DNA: TGTGCCAGCAGCGTCGACAGGAGTGGCGAGCAGTACTTC. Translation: CASSVDRSGEQYF. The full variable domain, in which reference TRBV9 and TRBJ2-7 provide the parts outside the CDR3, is DSGVTQTPKHLITATGQRVTLRCSPRSGDLSVYWYQQSLDQGLQFLIQYYNGEERAKGNILERFSAQQFPDLHSELNLSSLELGDSALYFCASSVDRSGEQYFGPGTRLTVT.

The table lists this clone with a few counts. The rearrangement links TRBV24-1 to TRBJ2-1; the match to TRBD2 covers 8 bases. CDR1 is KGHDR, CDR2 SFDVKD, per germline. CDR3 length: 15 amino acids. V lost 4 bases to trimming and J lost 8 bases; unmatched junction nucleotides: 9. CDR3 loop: CATSDPGTSKDEQFF. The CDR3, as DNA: TGTGCCACCAGTGACCCAGGGACTAGTAAGGATGAGCAGTTCTTC.

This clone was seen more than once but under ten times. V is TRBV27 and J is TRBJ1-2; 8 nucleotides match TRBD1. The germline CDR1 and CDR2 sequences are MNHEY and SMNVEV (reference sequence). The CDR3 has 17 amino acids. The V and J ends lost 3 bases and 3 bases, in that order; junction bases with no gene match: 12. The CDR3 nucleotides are TGTGCCAGCAGTTTCCACGGACAGGGACAGAGGGACTATGGCTACACCTTC. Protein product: CASSFHGQGQRDYGYTF.

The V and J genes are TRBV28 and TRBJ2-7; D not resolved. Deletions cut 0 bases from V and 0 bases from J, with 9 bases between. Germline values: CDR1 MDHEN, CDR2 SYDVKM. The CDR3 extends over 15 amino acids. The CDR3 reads CASSLWGTISYEQYF. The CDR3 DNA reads TGTGCCAGCAGTTTATGGGGCACCATCTCCTACGAGCAGTACTTC.

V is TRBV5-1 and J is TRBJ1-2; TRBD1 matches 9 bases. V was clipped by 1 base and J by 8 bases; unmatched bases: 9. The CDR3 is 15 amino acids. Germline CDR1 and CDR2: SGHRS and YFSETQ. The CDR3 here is CASSLTTGGAEGYTF. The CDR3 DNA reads TGCGCCAGCAGCTTGACTACAGGGGGCGCAGAGGGCTACACCTTC. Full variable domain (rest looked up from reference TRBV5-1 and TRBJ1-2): KAGVTQTPRYLIKTRGQQVTLSCSPISGHRSVSWYQQTPGQGLQFLFEYFSETQRNKGNFPGRFSGRQFSNSRSEMNVSTLELGDSALYLCASSLTTGGAEGYTFGSGTRLTVV.

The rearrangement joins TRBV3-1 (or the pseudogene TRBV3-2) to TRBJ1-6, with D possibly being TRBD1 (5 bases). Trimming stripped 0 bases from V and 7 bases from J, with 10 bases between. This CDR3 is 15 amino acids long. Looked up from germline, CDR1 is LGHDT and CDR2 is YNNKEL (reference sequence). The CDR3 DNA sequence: TGTGCCAGCAGCCAAGAGATGGGGGGGAATTCACCCCTCCACTTT. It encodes CASSQEMGGNSPLHF.

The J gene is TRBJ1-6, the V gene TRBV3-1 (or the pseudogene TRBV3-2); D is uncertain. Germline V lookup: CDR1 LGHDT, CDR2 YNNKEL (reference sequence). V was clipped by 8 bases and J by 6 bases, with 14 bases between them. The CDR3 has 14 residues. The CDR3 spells CASARADFNSPLHF. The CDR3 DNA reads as TGTGCCAGCGCTCGAGCGGATTTTAATTCACCCCTCCACTTT.

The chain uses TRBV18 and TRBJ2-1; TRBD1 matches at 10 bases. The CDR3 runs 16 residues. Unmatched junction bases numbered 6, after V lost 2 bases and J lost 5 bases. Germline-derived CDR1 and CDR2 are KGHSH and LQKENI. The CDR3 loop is CASSPGGGQGHNEQFF. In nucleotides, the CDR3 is TGTGCCAGCTCACCAGGTGGGGGACAGGGGCACAATGAGCAGTTCTTC.

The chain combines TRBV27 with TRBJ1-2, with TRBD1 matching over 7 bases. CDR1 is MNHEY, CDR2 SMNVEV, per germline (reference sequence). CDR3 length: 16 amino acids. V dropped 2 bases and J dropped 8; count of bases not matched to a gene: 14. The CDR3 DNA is TGTGCCAGCAGTTTACGGGGCGGGGACCTAGGGGGCGGCTACACCTTC. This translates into CASSLRGGDLGGGYTF.

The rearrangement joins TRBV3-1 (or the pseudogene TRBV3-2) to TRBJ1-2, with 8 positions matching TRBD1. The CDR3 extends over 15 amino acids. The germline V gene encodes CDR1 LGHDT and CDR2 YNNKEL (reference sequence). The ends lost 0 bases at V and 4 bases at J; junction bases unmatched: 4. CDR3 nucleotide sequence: TGTGCCAGCAGCCAAGATCAGGGGGCTGCCTATGGCTACACCTTC. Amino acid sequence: CASSQDQGAAYGYTF.

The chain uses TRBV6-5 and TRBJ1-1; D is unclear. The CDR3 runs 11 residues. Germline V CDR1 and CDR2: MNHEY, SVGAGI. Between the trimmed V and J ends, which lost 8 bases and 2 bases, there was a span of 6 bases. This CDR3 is CASFINTEAFF. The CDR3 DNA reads TGTGCCAGCTTTATCAACACTGAAGCTTTCTTT.

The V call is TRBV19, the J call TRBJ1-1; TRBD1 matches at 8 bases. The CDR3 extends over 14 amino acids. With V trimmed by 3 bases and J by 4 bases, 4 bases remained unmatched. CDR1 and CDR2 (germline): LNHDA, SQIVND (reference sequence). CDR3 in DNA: TGTGCCAGTAGTATTCAGGGGGCGATCACTGAAGCTTTCTTT. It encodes CASSIQGAITEAFF.

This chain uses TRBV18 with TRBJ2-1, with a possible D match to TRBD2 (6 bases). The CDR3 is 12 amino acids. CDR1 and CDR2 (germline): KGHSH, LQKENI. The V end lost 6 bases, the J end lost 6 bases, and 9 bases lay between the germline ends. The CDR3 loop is CASSEGLNEQFF. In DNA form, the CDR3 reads TGTGCCAGCTCCGAGGGACTCAATGAGCAGTTCTTC.

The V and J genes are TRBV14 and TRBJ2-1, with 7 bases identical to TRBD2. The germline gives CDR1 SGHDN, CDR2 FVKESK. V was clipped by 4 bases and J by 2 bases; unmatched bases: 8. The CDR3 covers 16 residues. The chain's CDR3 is CASSPLGSGAYNEQFF. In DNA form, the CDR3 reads TGTGCCAGCAGCCCCCTGGGAAGCGGGGCCTACAATGAGCAGTTCTTC.

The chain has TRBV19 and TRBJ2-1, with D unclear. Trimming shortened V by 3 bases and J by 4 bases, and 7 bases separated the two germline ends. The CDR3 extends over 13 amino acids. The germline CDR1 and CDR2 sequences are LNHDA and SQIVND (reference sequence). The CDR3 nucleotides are TGTGCCAGTAGTATGTCGTCGTACAATGAGCAGTTCTTC. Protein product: CASSMSSYNEQFF.

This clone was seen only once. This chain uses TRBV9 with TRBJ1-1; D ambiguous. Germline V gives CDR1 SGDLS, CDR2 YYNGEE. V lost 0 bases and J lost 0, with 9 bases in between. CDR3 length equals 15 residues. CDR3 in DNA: TGTGCCAGCAGCGTAGCTTCGGTGATGAACACTGAAGCTTTCTTT. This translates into CASSVASVMNTEAFF.

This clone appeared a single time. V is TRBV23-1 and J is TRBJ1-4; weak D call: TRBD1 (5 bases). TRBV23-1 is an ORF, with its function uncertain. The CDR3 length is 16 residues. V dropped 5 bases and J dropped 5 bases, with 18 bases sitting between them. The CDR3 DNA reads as TGCGCCAGCAGTGTCCAACGGAGGGACGGGAATGAAAAACTGTTTTTT. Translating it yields CASSVQRRDGNEKLFF.

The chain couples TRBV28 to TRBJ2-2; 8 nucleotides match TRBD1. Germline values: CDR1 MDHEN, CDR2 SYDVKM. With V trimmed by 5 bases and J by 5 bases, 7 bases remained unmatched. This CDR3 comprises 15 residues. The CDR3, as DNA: TGTGCCAGCAGTCCCCACCGACAGGGGACCGGGGAGCTGTTTTTT. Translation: CASSPHRQGTGELFF.

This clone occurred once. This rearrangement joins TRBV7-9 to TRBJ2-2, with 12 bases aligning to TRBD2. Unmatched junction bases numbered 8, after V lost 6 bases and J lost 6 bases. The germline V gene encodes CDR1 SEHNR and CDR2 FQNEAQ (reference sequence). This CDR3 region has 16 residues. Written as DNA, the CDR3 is TGTGCCAGCAGGCCGAGACTAGCGGGAGATGCCGGGGAGCTGTTTTTT. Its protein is CASRPRLAGDAGELFF.

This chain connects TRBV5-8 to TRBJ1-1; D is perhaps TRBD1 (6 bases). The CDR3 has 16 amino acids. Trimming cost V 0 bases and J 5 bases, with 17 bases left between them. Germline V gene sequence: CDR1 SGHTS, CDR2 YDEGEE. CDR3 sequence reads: CASSLALTGPFTEAFF. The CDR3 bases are TGTGCCAGCAGCTTGGCCCTAACAGGGCCGTTTACTGAAGCTTTCTTT. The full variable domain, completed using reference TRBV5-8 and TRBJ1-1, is EAGVTQSPTHLIKTRGQQATLRCSPISGHTSVYWYQQALGLGLQFLLWYDEGEERNRGNFPPRFSGRQFPNYSSELNVNALELEDSALYLCASSLALTGPFTEAFFGQGTRLTVV.

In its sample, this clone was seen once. CDR3 nucleotide sequence: TGTGCCTGGAGTAGTGGACACCTGAATCAGCCCCAGCATTTT. Translated, it gives CAWSSGHLNQPQHF. J is TRBJ1-5 and V is TRBV30; a weak D match, TRBD1 (5 bases). Trimming took 2 bases from V and 4 from J, leaving 12 bases between them. The germline CDR1 and CDR2 sequences are GTSNPN and SVGIG (reference sequence). The CDR3 is made up of 14 amino acids.

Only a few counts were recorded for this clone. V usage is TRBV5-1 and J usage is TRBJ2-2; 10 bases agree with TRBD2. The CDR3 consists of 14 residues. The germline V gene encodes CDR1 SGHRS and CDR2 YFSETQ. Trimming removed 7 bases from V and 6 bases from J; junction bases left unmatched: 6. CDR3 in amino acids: CASSQREGPGELFF. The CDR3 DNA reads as TGCGCCAGCTCACAGCGGGAGGGCCCCGGGGAGCTGTTTTTT.

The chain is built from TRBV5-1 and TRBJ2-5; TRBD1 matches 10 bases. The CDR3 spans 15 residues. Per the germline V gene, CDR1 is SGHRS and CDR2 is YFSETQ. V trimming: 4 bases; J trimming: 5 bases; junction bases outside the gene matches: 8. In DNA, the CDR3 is TGCGCCAGCAGCGACGGACAGGGGGGTCTTGAGACCCAGTACTTC. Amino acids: CASSDGQGGLETQYF.

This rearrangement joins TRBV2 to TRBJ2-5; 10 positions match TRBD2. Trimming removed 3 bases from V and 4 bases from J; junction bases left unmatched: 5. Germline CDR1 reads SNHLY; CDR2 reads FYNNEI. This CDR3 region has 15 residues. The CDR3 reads CASSEASGSGETQYF. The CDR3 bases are TGTGCCAGCAGTGAGGCTAGCGGGAGTGGAGAGACCCAGTACTTC.

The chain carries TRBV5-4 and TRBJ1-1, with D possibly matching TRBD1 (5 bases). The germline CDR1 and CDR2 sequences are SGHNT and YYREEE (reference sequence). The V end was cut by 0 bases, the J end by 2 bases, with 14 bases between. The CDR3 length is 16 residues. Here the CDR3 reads CASSLAVKGPNTEAFF. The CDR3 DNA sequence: TGTGCCAGCAGCTTGGCGGTAAAGGGGCCAAACACTGAAGCTTTCTTT.

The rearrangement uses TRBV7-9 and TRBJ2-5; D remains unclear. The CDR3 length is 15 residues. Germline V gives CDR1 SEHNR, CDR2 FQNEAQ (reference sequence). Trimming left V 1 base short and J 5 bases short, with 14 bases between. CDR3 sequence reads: CASSLGVQVQETQYF. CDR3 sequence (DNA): TGTGCCAGCAGCTTAGGGGTCCAAGTACAGGAGACCCAGTACTTC.

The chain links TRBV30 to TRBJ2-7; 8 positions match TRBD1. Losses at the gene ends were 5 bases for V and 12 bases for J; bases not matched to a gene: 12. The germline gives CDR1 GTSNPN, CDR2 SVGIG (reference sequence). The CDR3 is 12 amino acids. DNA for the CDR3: TGTGCCTGGGAGCTGGACAGGGACGTTACGTACTTC. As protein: CAWELDRDVTYF.

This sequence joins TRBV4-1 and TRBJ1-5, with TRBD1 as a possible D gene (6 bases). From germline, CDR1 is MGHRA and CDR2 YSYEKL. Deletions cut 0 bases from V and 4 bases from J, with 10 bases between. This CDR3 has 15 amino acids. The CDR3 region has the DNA TGCGCCAGCAGCCAAGAAGGGGGGGGGAATCAGCCCCAGCATTTT. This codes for CASSQEGGGNQPQHF.

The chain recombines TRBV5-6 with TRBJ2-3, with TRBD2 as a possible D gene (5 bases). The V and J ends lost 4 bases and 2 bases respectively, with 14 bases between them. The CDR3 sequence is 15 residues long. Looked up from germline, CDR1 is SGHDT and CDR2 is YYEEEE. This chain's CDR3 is CASSRGRENTDTQYF. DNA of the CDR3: TGTGCCAGCAGCCGCGGGCGAGAAAACACAGATACGCAGTATTTT.

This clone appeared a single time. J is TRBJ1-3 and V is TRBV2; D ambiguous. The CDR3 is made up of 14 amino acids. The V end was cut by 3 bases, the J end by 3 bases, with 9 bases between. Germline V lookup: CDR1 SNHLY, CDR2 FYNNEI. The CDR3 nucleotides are TGTGCCAGCAGTGACGGGGTAATTGGAAACACCATATATTTT. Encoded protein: CASSDGVIGNTIYF.